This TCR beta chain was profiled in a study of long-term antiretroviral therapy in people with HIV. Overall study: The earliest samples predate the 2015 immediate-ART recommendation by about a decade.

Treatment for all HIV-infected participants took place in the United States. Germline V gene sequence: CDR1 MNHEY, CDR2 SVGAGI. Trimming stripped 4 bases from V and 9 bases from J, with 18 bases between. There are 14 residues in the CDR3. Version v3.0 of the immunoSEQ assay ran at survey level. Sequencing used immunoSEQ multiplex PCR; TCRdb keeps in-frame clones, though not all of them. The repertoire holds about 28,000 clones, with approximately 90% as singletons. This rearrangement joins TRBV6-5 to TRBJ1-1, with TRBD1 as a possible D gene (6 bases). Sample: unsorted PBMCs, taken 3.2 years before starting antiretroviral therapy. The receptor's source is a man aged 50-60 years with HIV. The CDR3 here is CASSFLFLTGKAFF. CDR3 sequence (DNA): TGTGCCAGCAGTTTTCTCTTCTTAACAGGGAAAGCTTTCTTT.